This T cell receptor beta chain came from a study of cytomegalovirus exposure and HLA in healthy donors. Study in general: Across around 400 genotyped donors, 81% landed in the Caucasian-associated ancestry cluster.

It was with 60 Vbeta and 13 Jbeta primers that the PCR ran. In the authors' workflow: Unique TCR beta chains totaled 65 million to 95 million in a later count, with around 12 million of them shared. Data came from immunoSEQ multiplex PCR; TCRdb stores just in-frame clones and leaves some out. V and J calls and clone size are given by that table; D and trimming were obtained from the DNA. In total, the table holds some 110,000 clones. Comment on this clone: The antigen is unknown. A junction end diverges from the germline sequence, so it may reflect a read error. In the same sample, other DNA sequences code for this CDR3.

Findings and limits, study-wide: The study found most TCR sequences rare, yet found some public TCRs in many donors. Relative to the approximately 700-donor mean, N-insertions were reportedly fewer in an Asian-associated ancestry cluster in a later analysis.

Material: PBMCs. The clonotype comes from a man aged 35 to 55 in good health and CMV-seronegative.

CDR3 region: CASSRITASGKYEQYF. CDR3 DNA: TGTGCCAGCAGCCGCATAACGGCTAGCGGGAAATACGAGCAGTATTTC. The chain employs TRBV7-6 and TRBJ2-7, with 9 bases that match TRBD2. The CDR3 covers 16 residues. CDR1 is SGHVS, CDR2 FNYEAQ, per germline.